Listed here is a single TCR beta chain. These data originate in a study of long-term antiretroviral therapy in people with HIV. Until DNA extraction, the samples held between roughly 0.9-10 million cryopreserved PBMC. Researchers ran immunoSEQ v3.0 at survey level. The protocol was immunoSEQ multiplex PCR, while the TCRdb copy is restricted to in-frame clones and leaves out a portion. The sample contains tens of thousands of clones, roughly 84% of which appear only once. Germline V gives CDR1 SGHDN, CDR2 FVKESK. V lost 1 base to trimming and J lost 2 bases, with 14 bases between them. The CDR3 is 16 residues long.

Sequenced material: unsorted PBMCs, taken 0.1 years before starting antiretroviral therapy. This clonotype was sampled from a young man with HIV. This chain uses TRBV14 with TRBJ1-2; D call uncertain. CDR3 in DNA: TGTGCCAGCAGCCAAGCAGACCTTAAGATCAACTATGGCTACACCTTC. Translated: CASSQADLKINYGYTF. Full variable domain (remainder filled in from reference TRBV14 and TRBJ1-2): EAGVTQFPSHSVIEKGQTVTLRCDPISGHDNLYWYRRVMGKEIKFLLHFVKESKQDESGMPNNRFLAERTGGTYSTLKVQPAELEDSGVYFCASSQADLKINYGYTFGSGTRLTVV.